These T cell receptor beta chains were read from a single sample in a study of cytomegalovirus exposure and HLA in healthy donors. The protocol was immunoSEQ multiplex PCR, while the TCRdb copy is restricted to in-frame clones and leaves out a portion. The sample has fewer than 350,000 clones; about 87% are singletons. The material sequenced was PBMCs. The source is a woman between 18 and 30 years old in good health and CMV-seronegative. CDR3s include the opening cysteine and the closing phenylalanine or tryptophan. A D gene is named only where the DNA matches it firmly. Clone size is shown for a subset of rows, as once, few, many or a class of expanded clone.

>.|TRBV12-5|TRBJ2-2|.
CASGPDREGTGELFF
TGTGCTAGTGGCCCGGACAGGGAGGGTACCGGGGAGCTGTTTTTT
>.|TRBV29-1|TRBJ1-2|TRBD1
CSGGPTGGTNYGYTF
TGCAGCGGAGGTCCGACAGGGGGCACAAACTATGGCTACACCTTC
>.|TRBV2|TRBJ1-4|.
CASSPLYEKLFF
TGTGCCAGCAGCCCTTTATATGAAAAACTGTTTTTT
>few|TRBV5-1|TRBJ2-1|TRBD2
CATRGASGGNYNEQFF
TGCGCCACCCGAGGGGCTAGCGGGGGGAACTACAATGAGCAGTTCTTC
>once|TRBV27|TRBJ1-1|.
CASSLSEVTEAFF
TGTGCCAGCAGTTTATCGGAGGTCACTGAAGCTTTCTTT
>.|TRBV14|TRBJ1-2|.
CASSAQDFYGYTF
TGTGCCAGCAGCGCACAGGATTTCTATGGCTACACCTTC
>.|TRBV11-3|TRBJ1-3|.
CASGQFGNTIYF
TGTGCCAGCGGCCAATTTGGAAACACCATATATTTT
>.|TRBV29-1|TRBJ1-2|.
CSVVPGGPNYGYTF
TGCAGCGTTGTTCCGGGGGGACCTAACTATGGCTACACCTTC
>.|TRBV7-9|TRBJ1-3|.
CASSNYRARSGNTIYF
TGTGCCAGCAGTAACTACAGGGCCCGCTCTGGAAACACCATATATTTT
>once|TRBV9|TRBJ1-4|.
CASSAGTTNEKLFF
TGTGCCAGCAGCGCCGGGACAACTAATGAAAAACTGTTTTTT
>.|TRBV6-5|TRBJ1-2|.
CASSYRLTKGNAGYTF
TGTGCCAGCAGTTATCGCTTGACAAAGGGGAATGCTGGCTACACCTTC
>.|TRBV5-1|TRBJ2-7|.
CASSRGGTESYEQYF
TGCGCCAGCAGCAGGGGGGGAACGGAATCCTACGAGCAGTACTTC
>.|TRBV6-1|TRBJ2-7|.
CASNQGLSYEQYF
TGTGCCAGCAACCAGGGCTTGAGTTACGAGCAGTACTTC
>.|TRBV29-1|TRBJ2-1|TRBD2
CSVLPQPGLAVYEQFF
TGCAGCGTTCTTCCCCAACCGGGACTAGCGGTCTATGAGCAGTTCTTC
>.|TRBV2|TRBJ1-2|TRBD1
CASFDRAPWDEGYTF
TGTGCCAGCTTTGACAGGGCCCCTTGGGATGAGGGCTACACCTTC
>.|TRBV9|TRBJ2-1|TRBD2
CASSPPSGGAVNEQFF
TGTGCCAGCAGCCCCCCTAGCGGGGGGGCCGTCAATGAGCAGTTCTTC
>.|TRBV9|TRBJ2-7|.
CASSLSPGFDKYEQYF
TGTGCCAGCAGCCTCTCCCCGGGGTTTGACAAATACGAGCAGTACTTC
>.|TRBV6-5|TRBJ1-6|.
CASSYGQTYNSPLHF
TGTGCCAGCAGTTATGGACAGACCTATAATTCCCCCCTCCACTTT
>.|TRBV2|TRBJ1-2|TRBD1
CASEMDRDRGSYTF
TGTGCCAGCGAAATGGACCGGGACAGGGGTAGCTACACCTTC
>.|TRBV19|TRBJ2-3|.
CASKQGLSTDTQYF
TGTGCCAGTAAGCAGGGGCTTAGCACAGATACGCAGTATTTT